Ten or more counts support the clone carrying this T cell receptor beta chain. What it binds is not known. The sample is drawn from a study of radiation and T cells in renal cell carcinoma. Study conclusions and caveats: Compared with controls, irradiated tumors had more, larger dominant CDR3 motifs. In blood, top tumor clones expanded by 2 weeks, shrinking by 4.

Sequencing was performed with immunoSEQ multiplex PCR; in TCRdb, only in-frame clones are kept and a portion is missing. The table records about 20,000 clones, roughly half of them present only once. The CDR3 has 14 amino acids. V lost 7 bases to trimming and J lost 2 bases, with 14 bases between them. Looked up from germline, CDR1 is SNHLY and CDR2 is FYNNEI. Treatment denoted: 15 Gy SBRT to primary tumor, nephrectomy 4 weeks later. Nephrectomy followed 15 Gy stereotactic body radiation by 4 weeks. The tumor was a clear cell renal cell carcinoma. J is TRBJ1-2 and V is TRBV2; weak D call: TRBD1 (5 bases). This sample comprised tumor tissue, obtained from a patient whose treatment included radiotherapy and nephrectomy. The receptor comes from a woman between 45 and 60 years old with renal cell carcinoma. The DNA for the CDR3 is TGTGCCAGCATCGAACAACGGGGGAACTATGGCTACACCTTC. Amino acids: CASIEQRGNYGYTF.